This is a list of T cell receptor beta chains from one sample in a study of beta chain features in type 1 diabetes. Some clones are missing from TCRdb's copy, which holds only in-frame ones; the method was immunoSEQ multiplex PCR. The table has about 650,000 clones, around 11% seen once; the top ten hold over 0.1%. The sequenced material came from naive CD4+ T cells from blood. These receptors all come from a man between 25 and 39 years old with type 1 diabetes. Each CDR3 is given with its conserved first and last residue. Each record gives: clone size, V gene, J gene, D gene, CDR3 protein. The D gene is left open where the match is weak. Expanded clones get a size class; other rows say once, few or many, or leave the size out.

clone size: .
V gene: TRBV7-9
J gene: TRBJ2-3
D gene: TRBD2
CDR3 protein: CASSLGLSTDTQYF

clone size: .
V gene: TRBV11-2
J gene: TRBJ2-2
D gene: .
CDR3 protein: CASSTRTEGTGELFF

clone size: .
V gene: TRBV4-3
J gene: TRBJ1-1
D gene: TRBD1
CDR3 protein: CASSPTGAKNTEAFF

clone size: few
V gene: TRBV7-8
J gene: TRBJ2-7
D gene: .
CDR3 protein: CASSPGAGVSYEQYF

clone size: .
V gene: TRBV7-2
J gene: TRBJ1-1
D gene: .
CDR3 protein: CASSLVGGLGTEAFF

clone size: .
V gene: TRBV6-6
J gene: TRBJ1-6
D gene: TRBD1
CDR3 protein: CASSESGTGTFF

clone size: few
V gene: TRBV29-1
J gene: TRBJ2-3
D gene: .
CDR3 protein: CSALPYTDTQYF

clone size: few
V gene: TRBV19
J gene: TRBJ2-3
D gene: .
CDR3 protein: CASIEDQGPFTQYF

clone size: few
V gene: TRBV30
J gene: TRBJ1-4
D gene: .
CDR3 protein: CAWSQRLNEKLFF

clone size: few
V gene: TRBV7-2
J gene: TRBJ2-7
D gene: TRBD2
CDR3 protein: CASSLERGSYEQYF

clone size: .
V gene: TRBV27
J gene: TRBJ1-2
D gene: .
CDR3 protein: CASSRGGIHYGYTF

clone size: few
V gene: TRBV27
J gene: TRBJ2-2
D gene: .
CDR3 protein: CASRNGAGRDTGELFF

clone size: .
V gene: TRBV29-1
J gene: TRBJ2-1
D gene: .
CDR3 protein: CSVGPGISYNEQFF

clone size: .
V gene: TRBV29-1
J gene: TRBJ2-2
D gene: TRBD2
CDR3 protein: CSASGGGTGELFF

clone size: .
V gene: TRBV18
J gene: TRBJ1-1
D gene: .
CDR3 protein: CASSPHRDANTEAFF

clone size: few
V gene: TRBV18
J gene: TRBJ1-5
D gene: TRBD1
CDR3 protein: CASSLGTGVRGNQPQHF

clone size: few
V gene: TRBV5-4
J gene: TRBJ2-5
D gene: TRBD2
CDR3 protein: CASSLVLAGGKETQYF

clone size: .
V gene: TRBV7-2
J gene: TRBJ2-1
D gene: .
CDR3 protein: CASSLDNYNEQFF

clone size: few
V gene: TRBV7-3
J gene: TRBJ2-4
D gene: .
CDR3 protein: CASSSSERGIQYF

clone size: .
V gene: TRBV11-3
J gene: TRBJ2-1
D gene: TRBD2
CDR3 protein: CASSGRLAGSYNEQFF

clone size: few
V gene: TRBV2
J gene: TRBJ1-6
D gene: .
CDR3 protein: CASSNNSPLHF

clone size: few
V gene: TRBV5-1
J gene: TRBJ2-7
D gene: .
CDR3 protein: CASRQISPYEQYF

clone size: few
V gene: TRBV6-6
J gene: TRBJ2-1
D gene: TRBD2
CDR3 protein: CASSPSSGGAYNEQFF

clone size: .
V gene: TRBV19
J gene: TRBJ1-2
D gene: .
CDR3 protein: CASSKSGDGYGYTF

clone size: few
V gene: TRBV6-4
J gene: TRBJ1-1
D gene: .
CDR3 protein: CASSPSGTEAKAFF

clone size: few
V gene: TRBV19
J gene: TRBJ2-7
D gene: .
CDR3 protein: CASSIAQTYEQYF

clone size: .
V gene: TRBV30
J gene: TRBJ1-3
D gene: .
CDR3 protein: CAWSLRRGHAGNTIYF

clone size: few
V gene: TRBV9
J gene: TRBJ1-2
D gene: TRBD1
CDR3 protein: CASSAGTGGTYGYTF

clone size: .
V gene: TRBV6-5
J gene: TRBJ2-1
D gene: .
CDR3 protein: CASSYYTGTHNEQFF

clone size: .
V gene: TRBV28
J gene: TRBJ2-3
D gene: .
CDR3 protein: CASSSQGIYTQYF

clone size: few
V gene: TRBV18
J gene: TRBJ2-3
D gene: .
CDR3 protein: CASSPAESTDTQYF

clone size: .
V gene: TRBV5-1
J gene: TRBJ2-7
D gene: .
CDR3 protein: CASSLERMTYEQYF

clone size: few
V gene: TRBV5-6
J gene: TRBJ2-2
D gene: .
CDR3 protein: CASSIGLAGELFF

clone size: .
V gene: TRBV7-2
J gene: TRBJ2-7
D gene: .
CDR3 protein: CASNLVADYEQYF

clone size: .
V gene: TRBV7-2
J gene: TRBJ2-7
D gene: .
CDR3 protein: CASSLDGATYEQYF

clone size: few
V gene: TRBV9
J gene: TRBJ2-3
D gene: .
CDR3 protein: CASSPGTLVSTDTQYF

clone size: few
V gene: TRBV7-9
J gene: TRBJ2-3
D gene: .
CDR3 protein: CASTTDTQYF

clone size: .
V gene: TRBV29-1
J gene: TRBJ2-1
D gene: TRBD1
CDR3 protein: CSAPGTGKYNEQFF

clone size: few
V gene: TRBV25-1
J gene: TRBJ1-2
D gene: TRBD1
CDR3 protein: CASSDWDRAYGYTF

clone size: few
V gene: TRBV5-4
J gene: TRBJ2-2
D gene: .
CDR3 protein: CASSLPLGIGELFF

clone size: .
V gene: TRBV11-3
J gene: TRBJ2-3
D gene: .
CDR3 protein: CASSYRATDTQYF

clone size: few
V gene: TRBV7-9
J gene: TRBJ1-5
D gene: TRBD1
CDR3 protein: CASSLGGTGNQPQHF

clone size: .
V gene: TRBV7-9
J gene: TRBJ1-2
D gene: TRBD1
CDR3 protein: CASSLGDRAYGYTF

clone size: few
V gene: TRBV14
J gene: TRBJ2-3
D gene: TRBD2
CDR3 protein: CASSAPGTSVRQYF

clone size: .
V gene: TRBV2
J gene: TRBJ2-7
D gene: TRBD1
CDR3 protein: CASRSGTGTYEQYF

clone size: .
V gene: TRBV4-2
J gene: TRBJ1-1
D gene: TRBD1
CDR3 protein: CASSQLTGANTEAFF

clone size: .
V gene: TRBV5-6
J gene: TRBJ2-3
D gene: TRBD2
CDR3 protein: CASSPGLAAQYF

clone size: few
V gene: TRBV7-2
J gene: TRBJ1-5
D gene: .
CDR3 protein: CASRIVAGDQPQHF

clone size: .
V gene: TRBV9
J gene: TRBJ2-7
D gene: TRBD1
CDR3 protein: CASSVVGTGGGEQYF

clone size: .
V gene: TRBV9
J gene: TRBJ2-7
D gene: TRBD1
CDR3 protein: CASSVEDREFSYEQYF

clone size: few
V gene: TRBV10-3
J gene: TRBJ1-3
D gene: TRBD1
CDR3 protein: CAISGRRGQGNTIYF

clone size: few
V gene: TRBV15
J gene: TRBJ2-7
D gene: .
CDR3 protein: CATSRAHYEQYF